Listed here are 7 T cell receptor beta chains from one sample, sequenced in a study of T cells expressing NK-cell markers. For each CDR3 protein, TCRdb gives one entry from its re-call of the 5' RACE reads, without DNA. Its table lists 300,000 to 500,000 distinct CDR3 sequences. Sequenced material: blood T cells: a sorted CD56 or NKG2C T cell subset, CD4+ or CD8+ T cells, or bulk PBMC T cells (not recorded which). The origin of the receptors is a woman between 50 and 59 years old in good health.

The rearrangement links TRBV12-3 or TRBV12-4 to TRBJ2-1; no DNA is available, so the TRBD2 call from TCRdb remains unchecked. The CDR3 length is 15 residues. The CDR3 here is CASSPSSGSYNEQFF.

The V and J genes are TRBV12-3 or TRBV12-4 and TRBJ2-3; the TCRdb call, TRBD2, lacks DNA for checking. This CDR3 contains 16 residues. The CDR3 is CASSLKGGLAGVTQYF.

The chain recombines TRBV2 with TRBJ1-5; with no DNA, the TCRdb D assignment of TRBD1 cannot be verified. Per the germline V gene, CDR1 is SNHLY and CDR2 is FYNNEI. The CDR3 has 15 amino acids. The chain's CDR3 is CASSGHPGSNQPQHF.

This CDR3 is CASSDEERGNIQYF. The chain joins TRBV25-1 to TRBJ2-4; TCRdb's D call, TRBD1, is unchecked because there is no DNA. CDR1 is MGHDK, CDR2 SYGVNS, per germline. The CDR3 is 14 residues long.

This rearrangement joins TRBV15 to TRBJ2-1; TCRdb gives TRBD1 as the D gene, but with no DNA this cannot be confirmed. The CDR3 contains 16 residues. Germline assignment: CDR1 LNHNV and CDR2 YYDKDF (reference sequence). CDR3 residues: CATSRVGRDPGNEQFF.

CDR3 protein: CASSSVGLDTGELFF. The V gene is TRBV5-1, the J gene TRBJ2-2. CDR1 is SGHRS, CDR2 YFSETQ, per germline. The CDR3 runs 15 residues.

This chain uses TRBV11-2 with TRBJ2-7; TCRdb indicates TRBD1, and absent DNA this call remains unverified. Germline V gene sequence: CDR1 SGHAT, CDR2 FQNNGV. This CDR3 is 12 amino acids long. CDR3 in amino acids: CASSLSGEPQYF.